Presented here are 20 T cell receptor beta chains from one specimen sequenced in a study of blood T cells in healthy people across ages. Primers used in a second PCR of roughly 6 to 12 cycles were a sample-barcoded 5' primer and a J-beta primer mix. TCRdb recomputed calls from the 5' RACE reads with MiXCR, one row per CDR3 protein. The table has around 1,600,000 distinct CDR3 sequences, 35% to 45% seen once. The sequencing sample was made of blood. Receptors originate from a woman aged 18-35 years in good health.

This clonotype was seen just once. The chain uses TRBV20-1 and TRBJ2-7; no definite D call. V lost 4 bases and J lost 7, with 17 bases in between. The germline V gene has CDR1 DFQATT and CDR2 SNEGSKA (reference sequence). CDR3 size: 13 residues. The CDR3 here is CSANNLIYNEQYF. The CDR3 nucleotides are TGCAGTGCTAATAACTTGATTTACAATGAGCAGTACTTC.

There are a few counts of this clonotype. Written as DNA, the CDR3 is TGTGCCAGCAGGCCCTTTTCTAGCACAGATACGCAGTATTTT. Its protein product is CASRPFSSTDTQYF. The chain couples TRBV3-1 to TRBJ2-3; D is unclear. The germline V gene encodes CDR1 LGHDT and CDR2 YNNKEL (reference sequence). V gave up 6 bases and J gave up 0 bases, with 10 bases separating them. The length of the CDR3 is 14 residues.

This clonotype was seen ten or more times. The genes are TRBV15 and TRBJ1-2; D remains ambiguous. This CDR3 spans 12 amino acids. Trimming removed 1 base at V and 6 bases at J, with 6 bases between. Germline V gives CDR1 LNHNV, CDR2 YYDKDF (reference sequence). The CDR3 DNA sequence: TGTGCCACCAGCAGAGTGGGGAATGGCTACACCTTC. This sequence encodes CATSRVGNGYTF.

The chain recombines TRBV20-1 with TRBJ2-1, with D perhaps matching TRBD1 (6 bases). Trimming pared 0 bases from V and 12 bases from J, leaving 15 bases between. Germline V gene lookup returns CDR1 DFQATT and CDR2 SNEGSKA (reference sequence). This CDR3 has 13 amino acids. CDR3 sequence: CSARDQTGWGQFF. The CDR3 DNA is TGCAGTGCTAGAGACCAGACAGGTTGGGGGCAGTTCTTC.

This chain links TRBV10-3 with TRBJ2-7; D remains unclear. The CDR3 is 10 residues long. Per the germline V gene, CDR1 is ENHRY and CDR2 is SYGVKD. V lost 8 bases, J lost 4 bases, and 6 bases lay in between. For the CDR3, the DNA is TGTGCCATCGGGCAATACGAGCAGTACTTC. Translation gives CAIGQYEQYF.

This clonotype has only a few counts. CDR3 DNA: TGTGCCAGCTTAAAGACAGTCTTATGGAACTATGGCTACACCTTC. Translated: CASLKTVLWNYGYTF. The J gene is TRBJ1-2, the V gene TRBV2; TRBD1 might be the D (5 bases). The CDR3 runs 15 residues. CDR1 is SNHLY, CDR2 FYNNEI, per germline. Trimming shortened V by 8 bases and J by 2 bases, and 18 bases separated the two germline ends.

There are a few counts of this clonotype. The rearrangement uses TRBV13 and TRBJ1-6, with no clear D. The CDR3 has 14 amino acids. V lost 3 bases to trimming and J lost 8 bases, with 11 bases between them. The germline V gene has CDR1 PRHDT and CDR2 FYEKMQ (reference sequence). CDR3 in amino acids: CASSLARMDSPLHF. In DNA, the CDR3 is TGTGCCAGCAGCTTGGCGCGGATGGATTCACCCCTCCACTTT.

The chain is built from TRBV7-2 and TRBJ1-1; no definite D call. The germline V gene has CDR1 SGHTA and CDR2 FQGNSA. The ends were cut back, 5 bases at V and 0 bases at J, with 13 bases in the middle. This CDR3 has 15 residues. CDR3: CASSPQVYMNTEAFF. CDR3 coding DNA: TGTGCCAGCAGCCCCCAGGTTTACATGAACACTGAAGCTTTCTTT.

V gene TRBV9 combines with J gene TRBJ1-1; D not resolved. This CDR3 comprises 14 residues. CDR1 is SGDLS, CDR2 YYNGEE, per germline. Trimming took off 4 bases at V and 4 bases at J, with 14 bases between the two ends. CDR3 bases: TGTGCCAGCAGCACCCTCGAAGGGAGCACTGAAGCTTTCTTT. It yields the protein CASSTLEGSTEAFF.

In its sample, this clonotype was seen once. J is TRBJ2-2 and V is TRBV4-2; 9 bases agree with TRBD2. Germline V gives CDR1 LGHNA, CDR2 YNFKEQ. The CDR3 is made up of 16 amino acids. V was clipped by 2 bases and J by 5 bases; unmatched bases: 6. DNA of the CDR3: TGTGCCAGCAGCCAATCGGCTAGCGGGGTTACCGGGGAGCTGTTTTTT. Protein sequence: CASSQSASGVTGELFF.

This clonotype occurred many times. The chain employs TRBV29-1 and TRBJ1-2; 7 nucleotides line up with TRBD1. Germline CDR1 SQVTM, CDR2 ANQGSEA. With V trimmed by 1 base and J by 6 bases, 5 bases remained unmatched. CDR3 size: 13 residues. The CDR3 DNA reads TGCAGCGTTGAAGCGACAGGGCCCCATGGCTACACCTTC. Translated, it gives CSVEATGPHGYTF.

The sample holds many counts of this clonotype. The rearrangement links TRBV4-3 to TRBJ2-6; 7 bases are shared with TRBD1. From germline, CDR1 is LGHNA and CDR2 YSLEER. The ends lost 4 bases at V and 0 bases at J; junction bases unmatched: 3. There are 16 residues in the CDR3. Here the CDR3 reads CASSRDSSSGANVLTF. CDR3 coding DNA: TGCGCCAGCAGCCGGGACAGTTCCTCTGGGGCCAACGTCCTGACTTTC.

This rearrangement joins TRBV10-3 to TRBJ2-3, with 8 nucleotides matching TRBD1. Germline assignment: CDR1 ENHRY and CDR2 SYGVKD. After removal of 6 bases from V and 2 bases from J, the junction contained 7 bases not matched to a gene. The CDR3 has 15 amino acids. This CDR3 is CAISPTGAYTDTQYF. CDR3 bases: TGTGCCATCAGCCCGACAGGGGCCTACACAGATACGCAGTATTTT.

This clonotype occurred a few times. V usage is TRBV20-1 and J usage is TRBJ2-1; 10 bases map to TRBD2. The CDR3 spans 16 residues. Germline V gene sequence: CDR1 DFQATT, CDR2 SNEGSKA (reference sequence). V gave up 6 bases and J gave up 7 bases; unmatched junction bases: 15. CDR3 sequence reads: CSADPQKAGGFNEQFF. CDR3 in DNA: TGCAGTGCGGACCCCCAAAAAGCGGGAGGGTTTAATGAGCAGTTCTTC.

The V call is TRBV3-1, the J call TRBJ1-2; TRBD1 aligns across 8 bases. V was pared by 8 bases and J by 3 bases, with 5 bases of the junction left unmatched. This CDR3 has 13 amino acids. Germline V gives CDR1 LGHDT, CDR2 YNNKEL (reference sequence). CDR3 sequence: CASGEQGDYGYTF. DNA for the CDR3: TGTGCCAGCGGGGAACAGGGGGACTATGGCTACACCTTC.

This clonotype was observed a few times. This sequence joins TRBV4-3 and TRBJ2-1, with no clear D. The CDR3 totals 15 residues. Trimming took off 0 bases at V and 3 bases at J, with 9 bases between the two ends. Germline V gene data show CDR1 as LGHNA and CDR2 as YSLEER. The CDR3 bases are TGCGCCAGCAGCCAAGACGGCATCCGCTACAATGAGCAGTTCTTC. Amino acid sequence: CASSQDGIRYNEQFF.

The rearrangement joins TRBV5-5 to TRBJ2-1; TRBD1 agrees at 8 bases. V lost 6 bases and J lost 6; bases outside the gene matches: 8. Looked up from germline, CDR1 is SGHKS and CDR2 is YYEKEE (reference sequence). The CDR3 length is 14 residues. The CDR3 protein is CASTPDRVVNEQFF. Written as DNA, the CDR3 is TGTGCCAGCACCCCGGACAGGGTGGTCAATGAGCAGTTCTTC. The complete variable domain, with remaining parts taken from reference TRBV5-5 and TRBJ2-1, reads DAGVTQSPTHLIKTRGQQVTLRCSPISGHKSVSWYQQVLGQGPQFIFQYYEKEERGRGNFPDRFSARQFPNYSSELNVNALLLGDSALYLCASTPDRVVNEQFFGPGTRLTVL.

CDR3 residues: CASLGGRLYGYTF. CDR3 nucleotide sequence: TGTGCCAGCCTTGGGGGGCGACTGTATGGCTACACCTTC. The gene calls are TRBV6-5 and TRBJ1-2, with D possibly matching TRBD1 (6 bases). Trimming pared 8 bases from V and 5 bases from J, leaving 15 bases between. Per germline, CDR1 MNHEY and CDR2 SVGAGI. CDR3 length equals 13 residues.

The chain uses TRBV3-1 and TRBJ2-3, with TRBD2 identical over 8 bases. The J segment lost 0 bases and the V segment lost 6 bases, leaving 11 bases of the junction unmatched. Germline CDR1 LGHDT, CDR2 YNNKEL (reference sequence). The CDR3 contains 17 residues. The CDR3 protein is CASSPPQRGPSTDTQYF. In DNA form, the CDR3 reads TGTGCCAGCAGTCCTCCTCAGCGGGGGCCCAGCACAGATACGCAGTATTTT.

With respect to this clonotype: A read error may explain this, as a much larger clone is one base away. V is TRBV7-8 and J is TRBJ2-7; D remains ambiguous. The CDR3 totals 15 residues. Germline assignment: CDR1 SGHVS and CDR2 FQNEAQ. The V and J ends lost 6 bases and 3 bases respectively, with 18 bases between them. The CDR3 protein is CASRREPSPIYEQYF. The CDR3 region has the DNA TGTGCCAGCAGACGCGAACCCTCACCGATCTACGAGCAGTACTTC.